A single sample gave rise to the 32 T cell receptor beta chains below, sequenced in a study of T-cell reconstitution after alpha-beta-depleted transplantation in children (dated by TCRdb to 2016 to 2018). Libraries came from PCR. Sequencing took place on an Illumina HiSeq 2500. TCR libraries were prepared with molecular barcoding, using unique molecular identifiers to normalize TCRbeta repertoire quantification. The raw public data were reprocessed by TCRdb itself: fastp quality trimming at Q25, MiXCR clonotype calling, in-frame beta chains only. CDR3 protein duplicates are merged, each entry listing the most common genes and DNA. The sample table holds approximately 240,000 distinct CDR3 sequences, of which 8.5% to 10% were seen once. Around 6.2% of the sample rests with the top ten. The specimen comprised PBMCs from the stem cell graft donor, sampled from the stem cell graft. The origin of the receptors is a human donor who donated a stem cell graft to a child with acute lymphoblastic leukemia.

This clonotype was counted only a few times. The chain carries TRBV19 and TRBJ2-5; 8 bases map to TRBD2. The CDR3 runs 16 residues. Germline V CDR1 and CDR2: LNHDA, SQIVND (reference sequence). Losses at the gene ends were 5 bases for V and 2 bases for J; bases not matched to a gene: 10. CDR3 sequence (DNA): TGTGCCAGTAGTGGACTTAGCGGGGTACGTCAAGAGACCCAGTACTTC. It specifies CASSGLSGVRQETQYF.

This chain links TRBV12-3 or TRBV12-4 with TRBJ1-5; possibly TRBD1 for D (6 bases). The CDR3 totals 15 residues. V gave up 3 bases and J gave up 4 bases, with 13 bases separating them. Here the CDR3 DNA reads TGTGCCAGCAGTTTGGCCGGACAGATTAATCAGCCCCAGCATTTT. It yields the protein CASSLAGQINQPQHF.

This chain links TRBV29-1 with TRBJ1-2; 7 nucleotides agree with TRBD1. V shed 4 bases and J 7 bases; nucleotides not matched to a gene: 3. This CDR3 has 11 residues. In germline, CDR1 is SQVTM, CDR2 ANQGSEA. CDR3 loop: CSVAGGFGYTF. CDR3 DNA: TGCAGCGTTGCAGGGGGTTTTGGCTACACCTTC.

The V call is TRBV29-1, the J call TRBJ1-2; no reliable D call. The CDR3 is made up of 13 amino acids. Between the trimmed V and J ends, which lost 3 bases and 8 bases, there was a span of 16 bases. CDR1 and CDR2 from the germline V gene are SQVTM and ANQGSEA. This CDR3 is CSVEVLGPEGYTF. Here the CDR3 DNA reads TGCAGCGTTGAGGTCCTAGGGCCTGAGGGCTACACCTTC.

J is TRBJ1-1 and V is TRBV5-1, with 8 bases matching TRBD1. CDR3 length: 15 amino acids. V was pared by 2 bases and J by 5 bases, with 8 bases of the junction left unmatched. The germline V gene encodes CDR1 SGHRS and CDR2 YFSETQ. CDR3 residues: CASSFEGQESTEAFF. The CDR3, as DNA: TGCGCCAGCAGCTTTGAGGGACAGGAGAGTACTGAAGCTTTCTTT.

The table lists this clonotype with a few counts. The rearrangement links TRBV19 to TRBJ1-6; D gene unclear. Trimming shortened V by 5 bases and J by 9 bases, and 17 bases separated the two germline ends. There are 15 residues in the CDR3. CDR1 is LNHDA, CDR2 SQIVND, per germline (reference sequence). The CDR3 DNA reads TGTGCCAGTAGTGGCACGTGGGGTGAAGGTTCACCCCTCCACTTT. Amino acids: CASSGTWGEGSPLHF.

This clonotype came up once. The chain joins TRBV27 to TRBJ2-7; D not resolved. In germline, CDR1 is MNHEY, CDR2 SMNVEV (reference sequence). This CDR3 spans 13 amino acids. The V gene lost 2 bases and the J gene lost 3 bases, with 8 bases spanning the gap. For the CDR3, the DNA is TGTGCCAGCAGTTTAGGGCAGATCTACGAGCAGTACTTC. Amino acid sequence: CASSLGQIYEQYF.

In this sample, this clonotype turned up a few times. J is TRBJ1-3 and V is TRBV5-1, with 7 bases fitting TRBD1. V lost 4 bases and J lost 5; bases outside the gene matches: 3. The CDR3 has 13 residues. Germline V gene sequence: CDR1 SGHRS, CDR2 YFSETQ. The CDR3 sequence: CASSEGQRNTIYF. The CDR3 DNA follows: TGCGCCAGCAGCGAGGGACAGCGAAACACCATATATTTT.

This clonotype was seen a few times. The chain couples TRBV5-1 to TRBJ2-7, with D possibly TRBD2 on 5 matching bases. CDR3 length: 15 residues. Trimming pared 0 bases from V and 2 bases from J, leaving 12 bases between. Germline CDR1 reads SGHRS; CDR2 reads YFSETQ. The CDR3 spells CASSLAAGGAYEQYF. CDR3 DNA sequence: TGCGCCAGCAGCTTGGCGGCAGGAGGAGCCTACGAGCAGTACTTC.

The table lists this clonotype with a few counts. The J gene is TRBJ2-2, the V gene TRBV5-1, with D maybe TRBD2 (5 bases). The CDR3 has 14 amino acids. Germline V gene data show CDR1 as SGHRS and CDR2 as YFSETQ. The ends were cut back, 5 bases at V and 1 base at J, with 9 bases in the middle. The CDR3 DNA is TGCGCCAGCAGAGGACTCGTGAACACCGGGGAGCTGTTTTTT. Translated, it gives CASRGLVNTGELFF. Full variable domain (missing parts from reference TRBV5-1 and TRBJ2-2): KAGVTQTPRYLIKTRGQQVTLSCSPISGHRSVSWYQQTPGQGLQFLFEYFSETQRNKGNFPGRFSGRQFSNSRSEMNVSTLELGDSALYLCASRGLVNTGELFFGEGSRLTVL.

The chain uses TRBV18 and TRBJ2-5; D is unresolved. V was shortened by 3 bases and J by 1 base, with 12 bases between the two germline ends. Germline V gene sequence: CDR1 KGHSH, CDR2 LQKENI. The CDR3 runs 15 residues. The CDR3 loop is CASSPLRSFQETQYF. The CDR3 region has the DNA TGTGCCAGCTCACCCCTTCGTAGCTTCCAAGAGACCCAGTACTTC.

V gene TRBV20-1 combines with J gene TRBJ1-2; D might be TRBD1 (5 bases). Germline V gene lookup returns CDR1 DFQATT and CDR2 SNEGSKA (reference sequence). The CDR3 is made up of 15 amino acids. V gave up 5 bases and J gave up 7 bases, with 23 bases separating them. For the CDR3, the DNA is TGCAGTGCTGGCGGGGTTTCCAGGGTGAGCGCTGGCTACACCTTC. Amino acids: CSAGGVSRVSAGYTF.

This clonotype has a count of ten or more. The chain recombines TRBV5-1 with TRBJ2-2; 9 bases fit TRBD2. The V gene's germline CDR1 is SGHRS and CDR2 YFSETQ. J was trimmed by 4 bases and V by 2 bases; bases with no gene match: 3. The CDR3 has 15 amino acids. The CDR3 nucleotides read TGCGCCAGCAGCTTTAGCGGGGGACGCACCGGGGAGCTGTTTTTT. Protein: CASSFSGGRTGELFF.

This clonotype was seen at least ten times. This sequence joins TRBV11-1 and TRBJ2-1, with D possibly called TRBD1 or TRBD2 (5 bases each). The CDR3 loop spans 14 amino acids. With 1 base removed from V and 9 bases from J, the gap between germline ends came to 13 bases. In germline, CDR1 is SGHAT, CDR2 FQDESV (reference sequence). The CDR3 sequence is CASSLVEGLGEQFF. In DNA, the CDR3 is TGTGCCAGCAGCTTAGTTGAGGGGCTGGGTGAGCAGTTCTTC.

This clonotype was counted between two and nine times. The CDR3 DNA follows: TGTGCCAGCCAAACAGGGGGGTCGGGCACAGATACGCAGTATTTT. It encodes CASQTGGSGTDTQYF. The chain carries TRBV6-1 and TRBJ2-3, with TRBD1 matching 8 bases. The CDR3 covers 15 residues. With 8 bases clipped from V and 1 base from J, the junction kept 8 bases outside the gene matches. CDR1 is MNHNS, CDR2 SASEGT, per germline.

This clonotype was seen repeatedly, ten times or more. This rearrangement joins TRBV10-3 to TRBJ2-5, with D unclear. CDR3 length: 14 amino acids. CDR1 is ENHRY, CDR2 SYGVKD, per germline. The V end was cut by 4 bases, the J end by 3 bases, with 12 bases between. The DNA for the CDR3 is TGTGCCATCAGTGGGGATAGAGGAGAAGAGACCCAGTACTTC. This sequence encodes CAISGDRGEETQYF.

The chain uses TRBV27 and TRBJ2-5, with 15 nucleotides matching TRBD2. The CDR3 is 18 amino acids. Germline V gene lookup returns CDR1 MNHEY and CDR2 SMNVEV (reference sequence). The V and J ends lost 7 bases and 2 bases, in that order; junction bases with no gene match: 11. This CDR3 is CASKFSTGTSGGQETQYF. CDR3 DNA sequence: TGTGCCAGCAAGTTTTCCACGGGGACTAGCGGGGGGCAAGAGACCCAGTACTTC.

This clonotype was observed a few times. The gene calls are TRBV12-3 or TRBV12-4 and TRBJ2-7; D might be TRBD1 (5 bases). V was trimmed by 5 bases and J by 3 bases, leaving 14 bases between them. The CDR3 is made up of 14 amino acids. CDR3 sequence reads: CASSDQTGYYEQYF. CDR3 DNA: TGTGCCAGCAGTGATCAAACAGGTTACTACGAGCAGTACTTC.

This clonotype was picked up a small number of times. V usage is TRBV6-5 and J usage is TRBJ1-1; possibly TRBD1 for D (5 bases). V was clipped by 6 bases and J by 5 bases, with 19 bases between them. This CDR3 contains 15 residues. CDR1 is MNHEY, CDR2 SVGAGI, per germline. The CDR3 region has the DNA TGTGCCAGCAGCCCTCCGTCCGGGGGAAATACTGAAGCTTTCTTT. Its protein is CASSPPSGGNTEAFF.

The chain recombines TRBV18 with TRBJ1-4; D perhaps matches TRBD1 (5 bases). The CDR3 has 15 amino acids. Germline-derived CDR1 and CDR2 are KGHSH and LQKENI. Trimming took off 6 bases at V and 6 bases at J, with 17 bases between the two ends. The chain's CDR3 is CASSLGRGGDEKLFF. The CDR3, as DNA: TGTGCCAGCTCGCTTGGTCGAGGAGGGGATGAAAAACTGTTTTTT.

This clonotype was observed at least ten times. The CDR3 loop reads CASSPQDSFQNTEAFF. Here the CDR3 DNA reads TGCGCCAGCAGCCCACAGGACAGTTTTCAGAACACTGAAGCTTTCTTT. The chain is built from TRBV4-1 and TRBJ1-1; D possibly corresponds to TRBD1 (6 bases). This CDR3 spans 16 amino acids. Trimming left V 4 bases short and J 1 base short, with 16 bases between. CDR1 and CDR2 (germline): MGHRA, YSYEKL.

This clonotype was seen a few times. This sequence joins TRBV7-2 and TRBJ2-1; tentatively, D is TRBD2 (5 bases). The CDR3 runs to 12 residues. Germline CDR1 and CDR2: SGHTA and FQGNSA. The V gene lost 5 bases and the J gene lost 8 bases, with 10 bases spanning the gap. The CDR3 loop is CASSPLGYEQFF. In DNA, the CDR3 is TGTGCCAGCAGCCCACTAGGCTATGAGCAGTTCTTC.

This clonotype came up a few times. The chain joins TRBV7-2 to TRBJ2-2, with a tentative D call TRBD1 (6 bases). Looked up from germline, CDR1 is SGHTA and CDR2 is FQGNSA. CDR3 size: 15 residues. Trimming stripped 5 bases from V and 4 bases from J, with 14 bases between. CDR3 region: CASSPLGAGTGELFF. The CDR3 coding sequence is TGTGCCAGCAGCCCCTTGGGGGCGGGCACCGGGGAGCTGTTTTTT.

This clonotype came up a few times. This chain links TRBV5-1 with TRBJ2-5; D is perhaps TRBD2 (5 bases). The V gene's germline CDR1 is SGHRS and CDR2 YFSETQ. The CDR3 is 15 residues long. Trimming removed 5 bases from V and 2 bases from J, with 16 bases in between. The CDR3 protein is CASREGSALQETQYF. The CDR3 nucleotides read TGCGCCAGCAGGGAAGGGAGCGCCCTACAAGAGACCCAGTACTTC.

The V call is TRBV10-1, the J call TRBJ1-2; weak D call: TRBD1 (5 bases). The CDR3 spans 14 residues. Germline CDR1 reads WNHNN; CDR2 reads SYGVQD (reference sequence). V was shortened by 0 bases and J by 6 bases, with 11 bases between the two germline ends. Here the CDR3 reads CASSESGDFDGYTF. For the CDR3, the DNA is TGCGCCAGCAGTGAGTCAGGGGATTTTGATGGCTACACCTTC.

This clonotype was seen at least ten times. This chain uses TRBV5-1 with TRBJ1-1; TRBD1 matches 7 bases. The CDR3 contains 13 residues. V shed 2 bases and J 6 bases; nucleotides not matched to a gene: 4. From germline, CDR1 is SGHRS and CDR2 YFSETQ. The CDR3 DNA is TGCGCCAGCAGCTTAGGGCAGGGGGCTGAAGCTTTCTTT. Protein product: CASSLGQGAEAFF.

The rearrangement links TRBV5-1 to TRBJ1-2; the D gene is possibly TRBD1 (6 bases). Trimming shortened V by 4 bases and J by 0 bases, and 10 bases separated the two germline ends. CDR3 size: 14 residues. Germline CDR1 and CDR2: SGHRS and YFSETQ. Written as DNA, the CDR3 is TGCGCCAGCAGCCGGGACACAGCTAACTATGGCTACACCTTC. Residues: CASSRDTANYGYTF.

A few counts support this clonotype. The chain couples TRBV6-7 to TRBJ2-3; 11 bases agree with TRBD2. TRBV6-7 is classed as an ORF, of uncertain function. Trimming cost V 5 bases and J 2 bases; bases outside gene matches: 6. The CDR3 sequence is 16 residues long. The CDR3 DNA sequence: TGTGCCAGCAGTAAAACTAGCGGGAGACACACAGATACGCAGTATTTT. Translating gives CASSKTSGRHTDTQYF.

This clonotype was detected a few times. The chain couples TRBV10-1 to TRBJ2-7; D unclear. The CDR3 covers 13 residues. CDR1 is WNHNN, CDR2 SYGVQD, per germline (reference sequence). With 3 bases removed from V and 0 bases from J, the gap between germline ends came to 6 bases. DNA for the CDR3: TGCGCCAGCAGTGACCGGTACTCCTACGAGCAGTACTTC. Its protein is CASSDRYSYEQYF.

This clonotype was detected many times. The chain recombines TRBV5-1 with TRBJ2-2; TRBD2 is a possible D gene (5 bases). Germline-derived CDR1 and CDR2 are SGHRS and YFSETQ. The CDR3 is 17 residues long. V shed 1 base and J shed 4 bases, with 17 bases lying between them. CDR3 bases: TGCGCCAGCAGCTTGTACGGCTCCCTGAGGGTCACCGGGGAGCTGTTTTTT. It codes for CASSLYGSLRVTGELFF.

V gene TRBV5-1 combines with J gene TRBJ1-5; D gene unclear. There are 15 residues in the CDR3. V gave up 4 bases and J gave up 3 bases, with 14 bases separating them. Germline V gene data show CDR1 as SGHRS and CDR2 as YFSETQ. CDR3: CASSQLDPNNQPQHF. Here the CDR3 DNA reads TGCGCCAGCAGCCAACTAGACCCAAACAATCAGCCCCAGCATTTT.

This clonotype was counted between two and nine times. The V gene is TRBV5-5, the J gene TRBJ1-1; 8 bases line up with TRBD1. With 2 bases clipped from V and 2 bases from J, the junction kept 14 bases outside the gene matches. CDR1 is SGHKS and CDR2 is YYEKEE in the germline V gene (reference sequence). The CDR3 length is 18 residues. The CDR3 spells CASSFSARVTGVNTEAFF. Here the CDR3 DNA reads TGTGCCAGCAGCTTTTCGGCGCGGGTGACAGGGGTAAACACTGAAGCTTTCTTT.